This T cell receptor (beta chain) stems from a study of T-cell reconstitution after alpha-beta-depleted transplantation in children. Study-level findings and limits: Several hundred expanded graft clones reportedly supplied alpha-beta T cells about two months after transplant. Surviving recipient T cells and thymic progenitors underlay high day-60 TCRbeta diversity in some patients. After one year, T-cell counts and TCRbeta diversity mostly came from new T cells.

The TCRbeta library incorporated unique molecular identifiers. TCRdb re-analysed the PCR reads in MiXCR, keeping a single row per CDR3 protein. The sample lists about 460,000 distinct CDR3 sequences; about 10% were seen once. The germline CDR1 and CDR2 sequences are LGHDT and YNNKEL (reference sequence). The V and J ends lost 4 bases and 7 bases, in that order; junction bases with no gene match: 6. The CDR3 sequence is 15 residues long. This clonotype was counted many times. Antigen specificity is unknown. The gene calls are TRBV3-1 and TRBJ2-1; 11 positions agree with TRBD2. Specimen: PBMCs, collected before TCRalphabeta/CD19-depleted stem cell transplant. This clonotype originated in a child aged 2-15 years with inherited bone marrow failure, due to receive a stem cell transplant. CDR3 residues: CASSPLAGERNEQFF. In DNA form, the CDR3 reads TGTGCCAGCAGCCCACTAGCGGGAGAGCGGAATGAGCAGTTCTTC.